This is a list of T cell receptor beta chains from one sample in a study of blood T cell repertoires in COVID-19. The repertoire was sequenced with immunoSEQ multiplex PCR; TCRdb's copy has only in-frame clones and lacks some. The sample holds around 170,000 clones, about 91% seen once. The sequencing sample was made of peripheral blood. The receptors stem from a woman in her twenties or thirties with acute or convalescent COVID-19. CDR3s include the opening cysteine and the closing phenylalanine or tryptophan.

TRBJ1-3 TRBV28 CASSRGNVGNTIYF
TRBJ1-5 TRBV6-5 CASSYDRNQPQHF
TRBJ2-2 TRBV29-1 CSVELTRTGELFF
TRBJ1-1 TRBV4-1 CASSQSAWNTEAFF
TRBJ2-1 TRBV21-1 CATPGLYNEQFF
TRBJ2-1 TRBV6-5 CASSYSRTSPNEQFF
TRBJ2-7 TRBV3-1/TRBV3-2 CASSQTLDSYEQYF
TRBJ2-1 TRBV7-9 CASSLGTRYNEQFF
TRBJ1-4 TRBV7-9 CASRLSGANEKLFF
TRBJ2-6 TRBV16 CASSPQNSGANVLTF
TRBJ1-2 TRBV15 CATSRSQGGGYTF
TRBJ2-5 TRBV2 CASSGLAGVGGTQYF
TRBJ2-2 TRBV4-2 CASSPGRDTGELFF
TRBJ2-3 TRBV5-1 CASSPKTSGSTDTQYF
TRBJ2-7 TRBV13 CASSTTGGRGYEQYF
TRBJ2-7 TRBV11-3 CASSLENGYEQYF
TRBJ2-1 TRBV5-1 CASSLASHNEQFF
TRBJ1-5 TRBV19 CASSKGQSFSNQPQHF
TRBJ2-2 TRBV7-9 CASSLVGGELFF
TRBJ1-1 TRBV5-8 CASSSRRGWNEAFF
TRBJ2-7 TRBV11-3 CASSQRDPYEQYF
TRBJ2-3 TRBV5-1 CASSLGRTGTPDTQYF
TRBJ1-6 TRBV4-1 CASSPQVGGSHSPLHF
TRBJ2-2 TRBV19 CASNPGGSRRGYTGELFF
TRBJ1-1 TRBV19 CASGPLGLGNTEAFF
TRBJ2-1 TRBV19 CASSRPSLGDNEQFF
TRBJ2-3 TRBV7-2 CASSRGPTDTQYF
TRBJ2-7 TRBV27 CASGRSTHEQYF
TRBJ2-5 TRBV11-2 CASSLGLGPHQETQYF
TRBJ2-2 TRBV27 CASSPRTSNTGELFF
TRBJ2-7 TRBV19 CASSIRGPYEQYF
TRBJ2-3 TRBV11-2 CASSLRLLADFTQYF
TRBJ1-6 TRBV2 CASTGSSYNSPLHF
TRBJ2-7 TRBV14 CASSQGAILHHEQYF
TRBJ2-7 TRBV6-5 CASSYQGASGSEQYF
TRBJ1-1 TRBV28 CASSSLGGTEAFF
TRBJ2-1 TRBV28 CASSFRGAGYNEQFF
TRBJ2-1 TRBV28 CASTAGNSYNEQFF
TRBJ2-7 TRBV12-3/TRBV12-4 CASSQVFNEQYF
TRBJ2-6 TRBV5-1 CASSYVAGSSGANVLTF
TRBJ2-5 TRBV10-3 CAISGGQEGETQYF
TRBJ1-5 TRBV6-5 CASRRTGGGNQPQHF
TRBJ1-4 TRBV5-1 CASSPSGTGQEKLFF
TRBJ2-1 TRBV5-1 CASSLRGPYNEQFF
TRBJ2-1 TRBV6-5 CASSWTATREQFF
TRBJ2-1 TRBV6-5 CASSYTSGRFNEQFF
TRBJ2-5 TRBV24-1 CATSDPYGQGAWETQYF
TRBJ1-1 TRBV11-3 CASSLVGTVEAFF
TRBJ2-1 TRBV11-3 CASSLGLDPYNEQFF
TRBJ2-4 TRBV11-2 CASSLRGQKGIQYF
TRBJ2-3 TRBV23-1 CASSLGDGATDTQYF
TRBJ2-3 TRBV11-3 CASSLDRGNTQYF
TRBJ2-7 TRBV13 CASSRTGAGREQYF
TRBJ2-3 TRBV5-4 CASSPRLAGGPGTDTQYF
TRBJ2-1 TRBV19 CASSIGHNEQFF
TRBJ1-1 TRBV6-5 CASTEALNTEAFF
TRBJ1-2 TRBV24-1 CATSDLGASGQYGYTF
TRBJ2-5 TRBV18 CASSPSGRAFLQETQYF
TRBJ2-7 TRBV9 CASSAETGGEQYF
TRBJ2-7 TRBV5-6 CASSLVDSYEQYF